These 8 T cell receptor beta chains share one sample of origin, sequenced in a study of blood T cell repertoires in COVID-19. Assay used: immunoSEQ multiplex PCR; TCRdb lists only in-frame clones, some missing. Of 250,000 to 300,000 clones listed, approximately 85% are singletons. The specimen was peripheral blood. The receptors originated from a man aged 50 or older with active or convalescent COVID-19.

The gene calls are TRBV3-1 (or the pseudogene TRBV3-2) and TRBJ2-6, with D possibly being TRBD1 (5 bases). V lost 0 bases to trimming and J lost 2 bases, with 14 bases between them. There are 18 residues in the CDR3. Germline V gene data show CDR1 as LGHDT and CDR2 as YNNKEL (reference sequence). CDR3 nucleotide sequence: TGTGCCAGCAGCCAAGAAAGTTGGGGCTCCCCTGGGGCCAACGTCCTGACTTTC. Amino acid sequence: CASSQESWGSPGANVLTF.

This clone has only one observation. The CDR3 DNA is TGTGCCAGCAGTGAAGAGGGAGCAGGTTCGAACACTGAAGCTTTCTTT. It specifies CASSEEGAGSNTEAFF. The genes are TRBV2 and TRBJ1-1; D not resolved. The CDR3 sequence is 16 residues long. Germline V gives CDR1 SNHLY, CDR2 FYNNEI. V was pared by 1 base and J by 1 base, with 13 bases between.

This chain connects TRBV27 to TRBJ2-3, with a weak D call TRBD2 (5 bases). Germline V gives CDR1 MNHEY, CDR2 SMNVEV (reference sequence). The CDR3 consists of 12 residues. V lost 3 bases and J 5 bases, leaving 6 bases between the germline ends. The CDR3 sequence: CASSFEGDTQYF. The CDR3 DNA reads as TGTGCCAGCAGTTTCGAGGGAGATACGCAGTATTTT.

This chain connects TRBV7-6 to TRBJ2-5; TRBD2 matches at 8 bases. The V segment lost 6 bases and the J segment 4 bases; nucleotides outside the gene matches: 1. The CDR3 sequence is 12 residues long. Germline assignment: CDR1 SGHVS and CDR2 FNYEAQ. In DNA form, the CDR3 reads TGTGCCAGCAGGGCGGGAGGAGAGACCCAGTACTTC. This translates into CASRAGGETQYF.

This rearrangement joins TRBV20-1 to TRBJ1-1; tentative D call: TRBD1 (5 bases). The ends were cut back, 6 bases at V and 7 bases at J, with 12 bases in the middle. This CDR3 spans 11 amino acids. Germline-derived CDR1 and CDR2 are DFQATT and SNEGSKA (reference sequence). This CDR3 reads CSAGGHHEAFF. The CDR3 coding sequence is TGCAGTGCCGGGGGTCACCATGAAGCTTTCTTT.

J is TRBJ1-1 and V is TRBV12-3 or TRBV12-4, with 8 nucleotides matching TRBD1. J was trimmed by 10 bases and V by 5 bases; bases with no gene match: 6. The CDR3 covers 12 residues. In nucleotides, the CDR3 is TGTGCCAGCAGTACCCCACAGGGGGGAGCTTTCTTT. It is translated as CASSTPQGGAFF.

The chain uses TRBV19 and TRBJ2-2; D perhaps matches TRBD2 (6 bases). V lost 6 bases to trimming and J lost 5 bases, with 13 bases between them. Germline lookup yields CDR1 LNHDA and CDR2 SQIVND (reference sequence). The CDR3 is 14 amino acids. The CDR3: CASRKGLLTGELFF. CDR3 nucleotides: TGTGCCAGTAGGAAGGGACTGTTAACCGGGGAGCTGTTTTTT.

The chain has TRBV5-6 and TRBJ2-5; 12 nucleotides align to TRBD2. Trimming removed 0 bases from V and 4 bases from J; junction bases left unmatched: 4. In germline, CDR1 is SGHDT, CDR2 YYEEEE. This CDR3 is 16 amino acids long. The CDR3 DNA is TGTGCCAGCAGCTTGGTTCTAGCGGGAGGGAGAGAGACCCAGTACTTC. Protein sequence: CASSLVLAGGRETQYF. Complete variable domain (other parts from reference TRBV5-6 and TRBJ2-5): DAGVTQSPTHLIKTRGQQVTLRCSPKSGHDTVSWYQQALGQGPQFIFQYYEEEERQRGNFPDRFSGHQFPNYSSELNVNALLLGDSALYLCASSLVLAGGRETQYFGPGTRLLVL.